This is a list of T cell receptor beta chains from one sample in a study of blood T cell repertoires in COVID-19. Measured with immunoSEQ multiplex PCR; TCRdb has only the in-frame clones, and not every one. The sample has more than 250,000 clones, around 88% seen once. Sequencing was performed on peripheral blood. The receptors were sampled from a woman aged 25 to 39 with COVID-19, enrolled during active disease. CDR3s leave out the opening cysteine and the closing phenylalanine or tryptophan. Clone size is stated in some rows and not others, as once, few, many or a class when expanded.

v_call,clone_size,j_call,cdr3_aa
TRBV6-4,NA,TRBJ2-1,ASSPTGTGTYNEQF
TRBV7-8,NA,TRBJ1-5,ASRGDSNQPQH
TRBV29-1,once,TRBJ1-5,SAATGDSNQPQH
TRBV7-6,NA,TRBJ2-3,ASSSTTSGGPLDTQY
TRBV5-8,NA,TRBJ2-2,ASSLFGRGLLTGELF
TRBV4-1,NA,TRBJ2-1,ASSRSGGGAGTNEQF
TRBV2,NA,TRBJ1-5,ASSRQGVVGNQPQH
TRBV3-1/TRBV3-2,NA,TRBJ1-6,ASSQVHRGMSYNSPLH
TRBV15,NA,TRBJ2-2,ATSRTGGTGELF
TRBV19,NA,TRBJ1-2,ASSIYSYGYT
TRBV7-3,NA,TRBJ2-3,ASSLYPWRAASTDTQY
TRBV18,NA,TRBJ1-1,ASSAPQGVTEAF
TRBV6-2/TRBV6-3,NA,TRBJ1-2,ASSHRTGGGLYGYT
TRBV18,NA,TRBJ2-5,ASSPPADYGETQY
TRBV5-8,NA,TRBJ1-1,ASSLVGTEAF
TRBV19,NA,TRBJ1-5,ASSIGGTVGNQPQH
TRBV28,NA,TRBJ1-4,ASSRRQGAVKLF
TRBV10-3,NA,TRBJ2-1,AIRATEGGARNEQF
TRBV6-5,once,TRBJ2-7,ASSPRGYEQY
TRBV16,NA,TRBJ1-2,ASSHQRDTNYGYT
TRBV2,NA,TRBJ1-3,ASSIRGMAFSGNTIY
TRBV28,NA,TRBJ1-1,ASRPQTGGGGTEAF
TRBV29-1,once,TRBJ2-3,SANQGALDTQY
TRBV4-1,NA,TRBJ1-3,ASRPRTGQYGNTIY
TRBV2,NA,TRBJ1-6,ASKKEGTGDGSPLH
TRBV19,NA,TRBJ2-5,ASSKTGTGGAETQY
TRBV7-9,NA,TRBJ2-3,ASSRVAGEDTQY
TRBV5-1,few,TRBJ2-2,ASSSPRGSGANTGELF
TRBV28,NA,TRBJ1-2,ASSLGTRVRGYT
TRBV30,NA,TRBJ2-3,AWSVRGTDTQY
TRBV19,once,TRBJ1-3,ASSYPAWESSGNTIY
TRBV7-6,NA,TRBJ2-1,ASSPGRASGGEYNEQF
TRBV18,NA,TRBJ2-3,ASSNGVTTDTQY
TRBV6-5,NA,TRBJ1-6,ASRDSSYNSPLH
TRBV5-1,NA,TRBJ1-1,ASSLHGGVNTEAF
TRBV11-2,NA,TRBJ1-1,ASSLVETANTEAF
TRBV28,NA,TRBJ2-1,ASSPPWGFGGALYNEQF
TRBV7-9,once,TRBJ2-3,ASRGTSGVSTDTQY
TRBV6-1,once,TRBJ2-2,ASTEKGHGGWDTGELF
TRBV5-6,NA,TRBJ1-2,ASSLNSLYGYT
TRBV5-4,NA,TRBJ2-3,ASSSSKERGGTDTQY
TRBV18,once,TRBJ1-5,ASSPEGLTNQPQH
TRBV3-1/TRBV3-2,NA,TRBJ2-1,ASSLAGNEQF
TRBV7-2,NA,TRBJ1-1,ASSSQKNTEAF
TRBV20-1,NA,TRBJ2-7,SARVRAEQY
TRBV5-4,NA,TRBJ1-2,ASSLGLGSVGYT
TRBV6-6,NA,TRBJ1-5,ASNTGTGLDQPQH
TRBV6-5,NA,TRBJ1-1,ASTRTGGNTEAF
TRBV5-4,NA,TRBJ2-7,ASSFPPLAGGPSPEQY
TRBV3-1/TRBV3-2,NA,TRBJ2-4,ASSQTSGGIQY
TRBV19,NA,TRBJ2-5,ASASGETQY
TRBV18,NA,TRBJ1-1,ASSTRLGGMNTEAF
TRBV3-1/TRBV3-2,NA,TRBJ1-1,ASSHTVNTEAF
TRBV30,NA,TRBJ1-5,AWSGGGRNQPQH
TRBV25-1,NA,TRBJ2-2,ASSEGDGGAYGELF
TRBV10-3,NA,TRBJ1-3,AISGGQATSGNTIY
TRBV4-3,NA,TRBJ1-2,ASSQDRLTGYT
TRBV11-3,once,TRBJ2-5,ASSLRGAGGQGTQY
TRBV27,few,TRBJ2-7,ASSLWDSSSEQY